Listed below are T cell receptor beta chains from one sample, sequenced in a study of neurological immune-mediated disorders. TCRdb analysed the 5' RACE reads with MiXCR anew, one entry per CDR3 protein. The sample carries over 65,000 distinct CDR3 sequences, about 9.4% recorded once. The sample was PBMCs. Receptors were obtained from a man between 50 and 59 years old in good health. Both conserved end residues are part of each CDR3. Fields, in order: V gene, J gene, clone size, D gene, CDR3 DNA, CDR3 protein. D genes are given only for firm matches. A row's size may be missing; if present it is once, few, many or a size class.

v_gene: TRBV6-2/TRBV6-3; j_gene: TRBJ1-5; abundance: many; d_gene: TRBD1; CDR3nt: TGTGCCAGCAGTGACGACAGGGGGCTTGTTTTTCAGCCCCAGCATTTT; CDR3aa: CASSDDRGLVFQPQHF
v_gene: TRBV18; j_gene: TRBJ1-2; abundance: NA; d_gene: TRBD1; CDR3nt: TGTGCCAGCTCACGGGACAGGGTAAACTATGGCTACACCTTC; CDR3aa: CASSRDRVNYGYTF
v_gene: TRBV5-1; j_gene: TRBJ1-1; abundance: many; d_gene: NA; CDR3nt: TGCGCCAGCAGCTTGGGGTCTTCAGGGATAAACACTGAAGCTTTCTTT; CDR3aa: CASSLGSSGINTEAFF
v_gene: TRBV6-2/TRBV6-3; j_gene: TRBJ2-5; abundance: many; d_gene: NA; CDR3nt: TGTGCCAGCAGCTCTCGATCTGGCTACCAAGAGACCCAGTACTTC; CDR3aa: CASSSRSGYQETQYF
v_gene: TRBV5-1; j_gene: TRBJ2-5; abundance: many; d_gene: NA; CDR3nt: TGCGCCAGCAGCTTCGAAGGGGTCGGAGAGACCCAGTACTTC; CDR3aa: CASSFEGVGETQYF
v_gene: TRBV6-2/TRBV6-3; j_gene: TRBJ2-1; abundance: NA; d_gene: NA; CDR3nt: TGTGCCAGCAGTTACTTAAGGGGAATCGGGGATGAGCAGTTCTTC; CDR3aa: CASSYLRGIGDEQFF
v_gene: TRBV3-1; j_gene: TRBJ2-1; abundance: many; d_gene: NA; CDR3nt: TGTGCCAGCAGCCTAAGCAATGAGCAGTTCTTC; CDR3aa: CASSLSNEQFF
v_gene: TRBV19; j_gene: TRBJ2-1; abundance: NA; d_gene: TRBD1; CDR3nt: TGTGCCAGTAGTTCGACAGGGGGCGCAAGTTACAATGAGCAGTTCTTC; CDR3aa: CASSSTGGASYNEQFF
v_gene: TRBV20-1; j_gene: TRBJ2-3; abundance: many; d_gene: NA; CDR3nt: TGCAGTGCTCCCGAATACGTCCGCAAGAGTGTAGATACGCAGTATTTT; CDR3aa: CSAPEYVRKSVDTQYF
v_gene: TRBV6-2/TRBV6-3; j_gene: TRBJ1-1; abundance: many; d_gene: NA; CDR3nt: TGTGCCAGCAGTTACTCAAGTGGTTTGGGAGGGACTATGAACACTGAAGCTTTCTTT; CDR3aa: CASSYSSGLGGTMNTEAFF
v_gene: TRBV7-9; j_gene: TRBJ1-1; abundance: NA; d_gene: NA; CDR3nt: TGTGCCAGCAGCCCCCAAAATGGTGAAGCTTTCTTT; CDR3aa: CASSPQNGEAFF
v_gene: TRBV20-1; j_gene: TRBJ2-7; abundance: many; d_gene: NA; CDR3nt: TGCAGTGCCCGAACAGCCGGGACCTACGAGCAGTACTTC; CDR3aa: CSARTAGTYEQYF
v_gene: TRBV20-1; j_gene: TRBJ2-5; abundance: many; d_gene: NA; CDR3nt: TGCAGTGCTATCCGTCGTTGGTCGGTAGGGGGAGAGACCCAGTACTTC; CDR3aa: CSAIRRWSVGGETQYF
v_gene: TRBV5-1; j_gene: TRBJ1-5; abundance: many; d_gene: NA; CDR3nt: TGCGCCAGCAGCTTGGATGCAGGCAATCAGCCCCAGCATTTT; CDR3aa: CASSLDAGNQPQHF
v_gene: TRBV6-6; j_gene: TRBJ1-1; abundance: many; d_gene: NA; CDR3nt: TGTGCCAGCAGTTTAATGGGGGCCGCTGAAGCTTTCTTT; CDR3aa: CASSLMGAAEAFF
v_gene: TRBV5-1; j_gene: TRBJ1-1; abundance: many; d_gene: NA; CDR3nt: TGCGCCAGCAGCCCGGGACCGGGAAGCCCTGAAGCTTTCTTT; CDR3aa: CASSPGPGSPEAFF
v_gene: TRBV7-3; j_gene: TRBJ2-3; abundance: many; d_gene: NA; CDR3nt: TGTGCCAGCAGCTTCGAAAACACAGATACGCAGTATTTT; CDR3aa: CASSFENTDTQYF
v_gene: TRBV5-1; j_gene: TRBJ2-1; abundance: many; d_gene: NA; CDR3nt: TGCGCCAGCAGCTTGTCTGCCTCCTACAATGAGCAGTTCTTC; CDR3aa: CASSLSASYNEQFF
v_gene: TRBV14; j_gene: TRBJ2-6; abundance: medium-sized; d_gene: NA; CDR3nt: TGTGCCAGCACCGGCTCTGGGGCCAACGTCCTGACTTTC; CDR3aa: CASTGSGANVLTF
v_gene: TRBV29-1; j_gene: TRBJ2-7; abundance: many; d_gene: NA; CDR3nt: TGCAGCGTTGCCCCTACAGGTCCTAACTACGAGCAGTACTTC; CDR3aa: CSVAPTGPNYEQYF
v_gene: TRBV5-1; j_gene: TRBJ2-1; abundance: many; d_gene: TRBD1; CDR3nt: TGCGCCAGCAGCGCCAGTCCGGGACAGGGGGCGAATGAGCAGTTCTTC; CDR3aa: CASSASPGQGANEQFF